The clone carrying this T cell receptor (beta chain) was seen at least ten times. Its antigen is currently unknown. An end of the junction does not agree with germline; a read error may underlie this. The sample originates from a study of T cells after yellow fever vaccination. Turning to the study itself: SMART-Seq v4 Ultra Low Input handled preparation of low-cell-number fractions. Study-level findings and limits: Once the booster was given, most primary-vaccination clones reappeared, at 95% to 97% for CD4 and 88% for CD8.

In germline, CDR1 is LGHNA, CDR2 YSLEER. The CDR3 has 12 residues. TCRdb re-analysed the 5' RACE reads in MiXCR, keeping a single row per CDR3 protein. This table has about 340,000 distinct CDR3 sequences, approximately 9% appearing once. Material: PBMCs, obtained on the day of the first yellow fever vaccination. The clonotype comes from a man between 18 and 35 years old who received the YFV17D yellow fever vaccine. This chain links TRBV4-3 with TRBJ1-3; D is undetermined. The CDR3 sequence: CASSQEGNTIYF. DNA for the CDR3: TGTGCCAGCAGCCAGGAGGGAAACACCATATATTTT.